These 14 T cell receptor beta chains came from one sample sequenced in a study of identifying expanded T cells in peripheral blood. The repertoire was sequenced with immunoSEQ multiplex PCR; TCRdb's copy has only in-frame clones and lacks some. Of about 130,000 clones in the sample, roughly 90% are singletons; the top ten hold 7.5% to 8.5%. The sample comprised blood. These receptors were obtained from a person between 18 and 69 years old in good health.

This chain uses TRBV6-1 with TRBJ1-2; 7 bases are a match to TRBD1. Germline CDR1 and CDR2: MNHNS and SASEGT. Unmatched junction bases numbered 8, after V lost 6 bases and J lost 7 bases. The CDR3 consists of 13 residues. This CDR3 is CASSGQAAGGYTF. CDR3 nucleotides: TGTGCCAGCAGCGGACAGGCGGCAGGTGGCTACACCTTC.

The CDR3 bases are TGTGCCAGCAGACCAGACTCGCTCCAAGAGACCCAGTACTTC. Protein: CASRPDSLQETQYF. The V and J genes are TRBV2 and TRBJ2-5; D unclear. Germline loops: CDR1 SNHLY, CDR2 FYNNEI. This CDR3 is built from 14 residues. Trimming removed 6 bases at V and 1 base at J, with 12 bases between.

The V call is TRBV28, the J call TRBJ1-1, with 12 positions matching TRBD1. The CDR3 consists of 15 residues. V lost 6 bases and J lost 5; bases outside the gene matches: 7. Germline CDR1 MDHEN, CDR2 SYDVKM. CDR3 sequence (DNA): TGTGCCAGCAGACCTGGGACAGGGGGCCTGACTGAAGCTTTCTTT. It is translated as CASRPGTGGLTEAFF.

The chain combines TRBV6-6 with TRBJ1-6; perhaps TRBD1 as D (5 bases). V lost 8 bases, J lost 9 bases, and 14 bases lay in between. The CDR3 spans 13 residues. CDR1 is MNHNY and CDR2 is SVGAGI in the germline V gene (reference sequence). The CDR3 sequence: CASFPWGGSPLHF. The CDR3 DNA reads as TGTGCCAGCTTCCCTTGGGGGGGTTCACCCCTCCACTTT.

V gene TRBV10-3 combines with J gene TRBJ1-2; D remains unclear. The CDR3 runs to 14 residues. CDR1 ENHRY and CDR2 SYGVKD come from the germline V gene. V lost 2 bases to trimming and J lost 8 bases, with 15 bases between them. The CDR3 region is CAISEPRYAGGYTF. The CDR3 DNA reads TGTGCCATCAGTGAGCCTCGATATGCGGGCGGCTACACCTTC.

The J gene is TRBJ2-2, the V gene TRBV10-2; 7 bases line up with TRBD2. V lost 4 bases and J lost 5; bases outside the gene matches: 4. Germline V gene lookup returns CDR1 WSHSY and CDR2 SAAADI. This CDR3 spans 14 amino acids. This CDR3 is CASSAWTSTGELFF. CDR3 nucleotide sequence: TGCGCCAGCAGTGCTTGGACTAGTACCGGGGAGCTGTTTTTT.

There are a few counts of this clone. CDR3 nucleotide sequence: TGCGCCAGCAGCTTGTCCGCGGTACAAGAGACCCAGTACTTC. Its translation: CASSLSAVQETQYF. J is TRBJ2-5 and V is TRBV5-1; the D is unclear. CDR1 is SGHRS and CDR2 is YFSETQ in the germline V gene. Trimming stripped 1 base from V and 2 bases from J, with 9 bases between. This CDR3 is 14 amino acids long. Full variable domain (missing parts from reference TRBV5-1 and TRBJ2-5): KAGVTQTPRYLIKTRGQQVTLSCSPISGHRSVSWYQQTPGQGLQFLFEYFSETQRNKGNFPGRFSGRQFSNSRSEMNVSTLELGDSALYLCASSLSAVQETQYFGPGTRLLVL.

This sequence joins TRBV4-1 and TRBJ2-1; D gene unclear. This CDR3 is built from 14 residues. Trimming removed 7 bases from V and 6 bases from J, with 16 bases in between. Germline V gene lookup returns CDR1 MGHRA and CDR2 YSYEKL. The CDR3: CASISADELNEQFF. The CDR3 DNA follows: TGCGCCAGCATAAGTGCGGACGAACTCAATGAGCAGTTCTTC.

This clone was seen only a few times. V is TRBV9 and J is TRBJ1-2; TRBD1 matches 9 bases. The CDR3 totals 16 residues. Trimming took 4 bases from V and 4 from J; bases not matched to a gene: 11. Per germline, CDR1 SGDLS and CDR2 YYNGEE. The chain's CDR3 is CASSPTHRGRVYGYTF. DNA of the CDR3: TGTGCCAGCAGCCCGACTCACAGGGGGCGCGTCTATGGCTACACCTTC. The full variable domain, rest sourced from reference TRBV9 and TRBJ1-2, is DSGVTQTPKHLITATGQRVTLRCSPRSGDLSVYWYQQSLDQGLQFLIQYYNGEERAKGNILERFSAQQFPDLHSELNLSSLELGDSALYFCASSPTHRGRVYGYTFGSGTRLTVV.

The rearrangement links TRBV7-9 to TRBJ2-2, with 8 bases that match TRBD2. After removal of 5 bases from V and 4 bases from J, the junction contained 9 bases not matched to a gene. Germline loops: CDR1 SEHNR, CDR2 FQNEAQ (reference sequence). CDR3 size: 16 residues. The CDR3 here is CASSPRATSGTGELFF. The CDR3 nucleotides read TGTGCCAGCAGCCCCCGCGCAACTAGCGGCACCGGGGAGCTGTTTTTT.

The chain uses TRBV30 and TRBJ2-7; TRBD2 aligns across 7 bases. J lost 3 bases, V lost 5 bases, and 4 bases had no gene match. CDR1 and CDR2 from the germline V gene are GTSNPN and SVGIG (reference sequence). CDR3 size: 12 residues. The CDR3 DNA reads TGTGCCTGGGGGCGGGGGAGCTACGAGCAGTACTTC. It yields the protein CAWGRGSYEQYF.

The chain links TRBV5-6 to TRBJ1-4; D possibly corresponds to TRBD1 (6 bases). The CDR3 is 15 residues long. CDR1 and CDR2 from the germline V gene are SGHDT and YYEEEE. V lost 4 bases and J lost 7, with 17 bases in between. CDR3: CASSGTGRKSEKLFF. The CDR3 bases are TGTGCCAGCAGCGGAACAGGGAGGAAGAGTGAAAAACTGTTTTTT.

The chain is built from TRBV5-6 and TRBJ2-2, with D tentatively TRBD1 or TRBD2 (5 bases each). Deletions cut 3 bases from V and 3 bases from J, with 18 bases between. CDR1 is SGHDT, CDR2 YYEEEE, per germline. CDR3 length equals 17 residues. CDR3 DNA: TGTGCCAGCAGCTACCAAATCCGGGACCCGGACACCGGGGAGCTGTTTTTT. This gives the protein CASSYQIRDPDTGELFF.

The chain links TRBV4-1 to TRBJ2-7; either TRBD1 or TRBD2 may fit D (5 bases each). The V and J ends lost 1 base and 3 bases respectively, with 19 bases between them. Germline lookup yields CDR1 MGHRA and CDR2 YSYEKL. The CDR3 loop spans 17 amino acids. The CDR3 region is CASSQGGGAVRDYEQYF. The DNA for the CDR3 is TGCGCCAGCAGCCAAGGGGGCGGAGCGGTCAGGGACTACGAGCAGTACTTC.